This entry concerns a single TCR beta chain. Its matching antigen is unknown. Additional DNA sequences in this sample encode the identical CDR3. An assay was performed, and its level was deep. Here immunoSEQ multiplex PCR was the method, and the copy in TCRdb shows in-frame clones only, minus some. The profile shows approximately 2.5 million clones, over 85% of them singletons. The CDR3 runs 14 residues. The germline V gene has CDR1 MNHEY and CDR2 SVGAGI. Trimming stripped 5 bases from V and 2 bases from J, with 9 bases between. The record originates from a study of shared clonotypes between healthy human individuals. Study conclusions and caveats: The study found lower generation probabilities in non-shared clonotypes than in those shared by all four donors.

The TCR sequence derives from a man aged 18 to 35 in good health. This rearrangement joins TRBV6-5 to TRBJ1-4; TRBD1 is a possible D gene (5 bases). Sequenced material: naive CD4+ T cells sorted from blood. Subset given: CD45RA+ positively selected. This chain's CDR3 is CASSPGSTNEKLFF. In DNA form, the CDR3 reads TGTGCCAGCAGTCCAGGGTCTACTAATGAAAAACTGTTTTTT.